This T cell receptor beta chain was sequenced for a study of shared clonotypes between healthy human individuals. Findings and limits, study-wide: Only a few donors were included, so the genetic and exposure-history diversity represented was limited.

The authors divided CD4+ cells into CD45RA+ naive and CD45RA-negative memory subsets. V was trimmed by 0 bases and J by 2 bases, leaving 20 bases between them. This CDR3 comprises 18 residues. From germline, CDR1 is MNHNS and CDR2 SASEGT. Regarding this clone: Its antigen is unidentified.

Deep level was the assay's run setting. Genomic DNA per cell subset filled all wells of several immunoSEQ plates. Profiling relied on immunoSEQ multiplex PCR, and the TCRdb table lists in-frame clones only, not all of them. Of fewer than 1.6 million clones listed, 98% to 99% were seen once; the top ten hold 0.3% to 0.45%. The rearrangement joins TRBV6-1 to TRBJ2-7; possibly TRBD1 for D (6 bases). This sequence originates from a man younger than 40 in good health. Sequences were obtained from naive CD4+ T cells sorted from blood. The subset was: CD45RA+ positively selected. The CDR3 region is CASSEARQDRRKTYEQYF. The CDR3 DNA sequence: TGTGCCAGCAGTGAAGCAAGACAGGATCGTAGGAAGACCTACGAGCAGTACTTC.